This TCR beta chain was found in a study of memory CD4+ T cells and cytomegalovirus serostatus. Across the whole study: Donors were healthy Belgian adults, 8 to 10 CMV seropositive and fewer than 30 seronegative. Study observations and caveats: Each of roughly 65 CMV-associated TCRbeta sequences occurred in one to five individuals.

The sort gate was single viable CD3+CD4+CD8-CD45RO+ cells for memory CD4+ T cells. Donors' CMV status reflects serum IgG against pp150, pp28, p38, p52. As concerns this clone: No antigen is known for it.

TCRdb's copy holds only in-frame clones and misses some; the assay was immunoSEQ multiplex PCR. The sample carries around 88,000 clones, under 90% recorded once. V gave up 2 bases and J gave up 3 bases; unmatched junction bases: 8. The CDR3 spans 17 residues. The rearrangement joins TRBV23-1 to TRBJ1-2; 11 nucleotides align to TRBD1. TRBV23-1 is sorted into the ORF group, with uncertain function. The receptor was derived from an adult in good health and CMV-seropositive. Sequencing used memory CD4+ T cells from blood. CDR3 nucleotides: TGCGCCAGCAGTCAAATCCCTGGGGACAGGGGGGACTATGGCTACACCTTC. This encodes CASSQIPGDRGDYGYTF.